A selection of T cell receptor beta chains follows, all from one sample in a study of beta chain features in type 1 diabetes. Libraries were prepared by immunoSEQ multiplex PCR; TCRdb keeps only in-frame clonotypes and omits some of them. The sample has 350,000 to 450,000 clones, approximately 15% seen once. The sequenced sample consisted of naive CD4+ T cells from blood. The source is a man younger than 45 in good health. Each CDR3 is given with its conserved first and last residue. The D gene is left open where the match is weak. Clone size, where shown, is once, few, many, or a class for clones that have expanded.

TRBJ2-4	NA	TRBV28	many	CASRTLAKNIQYF	TGTGCCAGCCGGACGCTAGCCAAAAACATTCAGTACTTC
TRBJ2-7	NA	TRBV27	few	CASSLGASLKIYEQYF	TGTGCCAGCAGCCTCGGGGCAAGTCTAAAGATCTACGAGCAGTACTTC
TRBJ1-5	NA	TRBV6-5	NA	CASSYSGGSQPQHF	TGTGCCAGCAGTTACTCGGGAGGGAGTCAGCCCCAGCATTTT
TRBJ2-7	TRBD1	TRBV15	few	CATSRETGQVYEQYF	TGTGCCACCAGCAGGGAGACTGGACAGGTCTACGAGCAGTACTTC
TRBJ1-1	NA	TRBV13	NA	CASSFGGGNTEAFF	TGTGCCAGCAGCTTCGGGGGTGGGAACACTGAAGCTTTCTTT
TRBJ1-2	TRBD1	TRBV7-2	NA	CASSPGTGERDGYTF	TGTGCCAGCAGCCCTGGGACAGGGGAAAGAGATGGCTACACCTTC
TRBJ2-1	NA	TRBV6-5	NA	CASSISRAQFF	TGTGCCAGCAGTATATCCAGGGCCCAGTTCTTC
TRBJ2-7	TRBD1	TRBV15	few	CATSRGGTGAHEQYF	TGTGCCACCAGCAGGGGTGGGACAGGGGCCCACGAGCAGTACTTC
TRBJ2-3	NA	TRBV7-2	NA	CASSLGRDTDTQYF	TGTGCCAGCAGCTTAGGACGGGACACAGATACGCAGTATTTT
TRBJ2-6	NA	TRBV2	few	CASGFGANVLTF	TGTGCCAGCGGGTTTGGGGCCAACGTCCTGACTTTC
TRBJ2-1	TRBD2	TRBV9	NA	CASSVAAAGVENEQFF	TGTGCCAGCAGCGTAGCCGCGGCGGGAGTAGAGAATGAGCAGTTCTTC
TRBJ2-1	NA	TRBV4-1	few	CASSQETGYNEQFF	TGCGCCAGCAGCCAAGAGACTGGGTACAATGAGCAGTTCTTC
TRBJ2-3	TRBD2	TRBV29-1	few	CSVELAGGYTDTQYF	TGCAGCGTTGAACTAGCGGGGGGGTACACAGATACGCAGTATTTT
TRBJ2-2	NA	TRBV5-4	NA	CASRDASGGTGELFF	TGTGCCAGCAGGGATGCGAGTGGGGGCACCGGGGAGCTGTTTTTT
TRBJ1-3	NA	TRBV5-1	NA	CASSPDQLPNTIYF	TGCGCCAGCAGCCCGGATCAACTCCCGAACACCATATATTTT
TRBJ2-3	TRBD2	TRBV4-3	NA	CASSQTTSGRLDTQYF	TGCGCCAGCAGCCAAACAACTAGCGGGAGACTAGATACGCAGTATTTT
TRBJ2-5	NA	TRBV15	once	CATSRDKVSQYF	TGTGCCACCAGCAGAGATAAGGTTTCCCAGTACTTC
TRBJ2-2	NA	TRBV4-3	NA	CASSPRISRGTTGELFF	TGCGCCAGCAGCCCCCGTATAAGTAGAGGGACCACCGGGGAGCTGTTTTTT
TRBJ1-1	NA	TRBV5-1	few	CASGIQGNTEAFF	TGCGCCAGCGGGATCCAGGGGAACACTGAAGCTTTCTTT
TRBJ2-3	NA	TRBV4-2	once	CASSQDGGGSTDTQYF	TGTGCCAGCAGCCAAGATGGTGGGGGTAGCACAGATACGCAGTATTTT
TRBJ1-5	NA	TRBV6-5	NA	CASSLSGRDQPQHF	TGTGCCAGCAGTCTAAGTGGGAGGGATCAGCCCCAGCATTTT
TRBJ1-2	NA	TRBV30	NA	CAWIFGYTF	TGTGCCTGGATCTTTGGCTACACCTTC
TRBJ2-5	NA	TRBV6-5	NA	CASSQQGQTQYF	TGTGCCAGCAGCCAACAGGGACAGACCCAGTACTTC
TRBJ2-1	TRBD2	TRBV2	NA	CASSEAPPSGTWFNEQFF	TGTGCCAGCAGTGAAGCGCCTCCTAGCGGGACTTGGTTCAATGAGCAGTTCTTC
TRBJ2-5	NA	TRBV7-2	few	CASSARYQETQYF	TGTGCCAGCAGCGCCAGGTACCAAGAGACCCAGTACTTC
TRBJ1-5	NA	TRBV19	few	CASSMFRTGGEPQHF	TGTGCCAGTAGTATGTTTAGGACCGGCGGGGAGCCCCAGCATTTT
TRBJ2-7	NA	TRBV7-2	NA	CASSLTQGYEQYF	TGTGCCAGCAGCCTAACACAGGGCTACGAGCAGTACTTC
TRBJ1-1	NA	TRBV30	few	CAWSRDNTEAFF	TGTGCCTGGAGCAGGGATAACACTGAAGCTTTCTTT
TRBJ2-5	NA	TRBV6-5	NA	CASSPMRGGTQYF	TGTGCCAGCAGTCCTATGAGAGGCGGGACCCAGTACTTC
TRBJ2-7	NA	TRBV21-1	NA	CASSKEILPADSYLPLNEQYF	TGTGCCAGCAGCAAAGAAATCTTGCCGGCAGACAGTTACCTCCCCTTGAACGAGCAGTACTTC
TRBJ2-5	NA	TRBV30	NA	CAWSVTGETQYF	TGTGCCTGGAGTGTAACCGGAGAGACCCAGTACTTC
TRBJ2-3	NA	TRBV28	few	CASSSKGAQYF	TGTGCCAGCAGTTCTAAGGGTGCGCAGTATTTT
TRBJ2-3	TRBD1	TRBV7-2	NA	CASSTRQGSGTDTQYF	TGTGCCAGCAGCACAAGACAGGGCTCCGGCACAGATACGCAGTATTTT
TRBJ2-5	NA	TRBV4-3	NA	CASSQGLAEETQYF	TGCGCCAGCAGCCAAGGTCTAGCTGAAGAGACCCAGTACTTC
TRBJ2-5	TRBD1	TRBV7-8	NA	CAAGGRETQYF	TGTGCCGCAGGGGGCAGGGAGACCCAGTACTTC
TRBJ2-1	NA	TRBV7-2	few	CASSLSGDSYNEQFF	TGTGCCAGCAGCTTAAGTGGGGACTCCTACAATGAGCAGTTCTTC
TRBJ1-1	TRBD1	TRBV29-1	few	CSVPGQGNTEAFF	TGCAGCGTTCCTGGACAGGGGAACACTGAAGCTTTCTTT
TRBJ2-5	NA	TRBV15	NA	CATSRVVSFETQYF	TGTGCCACCAGCAGAGTAGTCAGTTTTGAGACCCAGTACTTC
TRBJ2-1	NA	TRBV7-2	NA	CASSRNIYEQFF	TGTGCCAGCAGCCGCAACATATATGAGCAGTTCTTC
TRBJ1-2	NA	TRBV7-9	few	CASSLLTEYYGYTF	TGTGCCAGCAGCTTACTGACGGAATACTATGGCTACACCTTC